This T cell receptor (beta chain) was recovered during a study of lymphopenia after photon versus proton radiotherapy. Clones were read by immunoSEQ multiplex PCR, and TCRdb kept only the in-frame ones, dropping some. This sample has tens of thousands of clones, with roughly 94% found just once. Study observations and caveats: Oligoclonal CD8+ Temra expansion after nadir drove photon patients' diversity drop. Proton therapy kept repertoires fairly stable, unlike photons, which gained effector/memory cells.

As for this clone: Its target is not known.

The TCR comes from a woman aged 50 to 60 with cholangiocarcinoma. The input for sequencing was peripheral blood, taken from a patient treated with photon-based radiotherapy.

CDR3 loop: CASSYLTGQGYGYTF. CDR3 in DNA: TGTGCCAGCAGCTACTTGACAGGTCAAGGCTATGGCTACACCTTC. The chain joins TRBV7-9 to TRBJ1-2; a weak D match, TRBD1 (6 bases). V dropped 4 bases and J dropped 4 bases, with 16 bases sitting between them. Germline V CDR1 and CDR2: SEHNR, FQNEAQ (reference sequence). The CDR3 spans 15 residues.